The 29 T cell receptor beta chains below were found in one sample sequenced in a study of T-cell memory formation after mild COVID-19. From the 5' RACE reads, TCRdb called clonotypes with MiXCR, one entry per CDR3 protein. Among 250,000 to 350,000 distinct CDR3 sequences listed, about a sixth were seen once. The specimen was PBMCs or a T cell subset sorted from them (not recorded which). The source of these receptors is a young man who had mild COVID-19 (a few samples of this study predate the infection). Cell type and time point are not known.

This clonotype was observed a few times. The chain has TRBV27 and TRBJ1-1, with unresolved D. Germline values: CDR1 MNHEY, CDR2 SMNVEV (reference sequence). Trimming removed 5 bases at V and 1 base at J, with 14 bases between. This CDR3 region has 15 residues. CDR3 loop: CASSASATTNTEAFF. The CDR3 DNA is TGTGCCAGCAGTGCCTCGGCGACAACGAACACTGAAGCTTTCTTT.

This chain connects TRBV4-1 to TRBJ2-3; a weak D match, TRBD2 (6 bases). The length of the CDR3 is 15 residues. CDR1 and CDR2 (germline): MGHRA, YSYEKL. The V end was cut by 2 bases, the J end by 5 bases, with 14 bases between. Written as DNA, the CDR3 is TGCGCCAGCAGCCAAATGGGGACTTGGGGAGATACGCAGTATTTT. Translating gives CASSQMGTWGDTQYF.

This clonotype was detected a few times. The rearrangement links TRBV6-5 to TRBJ2-1; tentative D call: TRBD2 (5 bases). The CDR3 length is 12 residues. CDR1 is MNHEY and CDR2 is SVGAGI in the germline V gene. V lost 10 bases and J 2 bases, leaving 9 bases between the germline ends. The CDR3 loop reads CATSGTYNEQFF. CDR3 nucleotides: TGTGCCACCTCCGGGACCTACAATGAGCAGTTCTTC.

At least ten counts were recorded for this clonotype. V is TRBV7-9 and J is TRBJ2-1; D remains ambiguous. CDR1 is SEHNR and CDR2 is FQNEAQ in the germline V gene (reference sequence). V lost 5 bases and J 10 bases, leaving 12 bases between the germline ends. The CDR3 is made up of 12 amino acids. CDR3 DNA sequence: TGTGCCAGCAGCGATGAGGCCCCCGAGCAGTTCTTC. As protein: CASSDEAPEQFF.

This rearrangement joins TRBV5-8 to TRBJ2-1; either TRBD1 or TRBD2 may fit D (5 bases each). The germline CDR1 and CDR2 sequences are SGHTS and YDEGEE. V shed 6 bases and J shed 10 bases, with 14 bases lying between them. The CDR3 runs 12 residues. This CDR3 is CASNHARDEQFF. The CDR3 DNA follows: TGTGCCAGCAACCATGCACGGGACGAGCAGTTCTTC.

This clonotype has just a few counts. The chain couples TRBV30 to TRBJ1-4; D unclear. V lost 2 bases to trimming and J lost 5 bases, with 3 bases between them. This CDR3 is built from 11 residues. CDR1 and CDR2 (germline): GTSNPN, SVGIG (reference sequence). The CDR3 bases are TGTGCCTGGAGTAGAAATGAAAAACTGTTTTTT. This codes for CAWSRNEKLFF. The full variable domain, with the rest looked up from reference TRBV30 and TRBJ1-4, is SQTIHQWPATLVQPVGSPLSLECTVEGTSNPNLYWYRQAAGRGLQLLFYSVGIGQISSEVPQNLSASRPQDRQFILSSKKLLLSDSGFYLCAWSRNEKLFFGSGTQLSVL.

This clonotype occurred a few times. The genes are TRBV20-1 and TRBJ1-4, with 8 bases identical to TRBD1. Germline assignment: CDR1 DFQATT and CDR2 SNEGSKA (reference sequence). This CDR3 has 13 residues. Unmatched junction bases numbered 8, after V lost 6 bases and J lost 8 bases. The CDR3 bases are TGCAGTGCCAAGACAGGGGTACAAGAAAAACTGTTTTTT. It codes for CSAKTGVQEKLFF.

V and J are TRBV6-1 and TRBJ2-3; D perhaps matches TRBD2 (5 bases). Trimming left V 2 bases short and J 2 bases short, with 8 bases between. CDR3 length: 14 residues. Per the germline V gene, CDR1 is MNHNS and CDR2 is SASEGT. The CDR3: CASSESGLTDTQYF. CDR3 sequence (DNA): TGTGCCAGCAGTGAAAGCGGCCTCACAGATACGCAGTATTTT.

CDR3 in amino acids: CASSQDFPSWETQYF. In DNA, the CDR3 is TGTGCCAGCAGCCAAGATTTCCCCAGTTGGGAGACCCAGTACTTC. The V call is TRBV4-2, the J call TRBJ2-5; D remains unclear. CDR3 length equals 15 residues. Germline V gene data show CDR1 as LGHNA and CDR2 as YNFKEQ. The V end lost 0 bases, the J end lost 5 bases, and 13 bases lay between the germline ends.

The genes are TRBV4-3 and TRBJ2-7; D unresolved. CDR3 length: 14 amino acids. The ends were cut back, 0 bases at V and 2 bases at J, with 8 bases in the middle. Germline V gene lookup returns CDR1 LGHNA and CDR2 YSLEER. Here the CDR3 DNA reads TGCGCCAGCAGCCAAGATGGTGGAGCCTACGAGCAGTACTTC. Translation gives CASSQDGGAYEQYF.

This chain links TRBV7-3 with TRBJ2-7; D may correspond to TRBD1 or TRBD2 (5 bases each). CDR1 and CDR2 (germline): SGHTA, FQGTGA. The germline V and J ends were trimmed by 2 bases and 6 bases, with 11 bases remaining between them. The CDR3 length is 13 residues. Here the CDR3 DNA reads TGTGCCAGCAGCTTATCCCGGGGCGGCGAGCAGTACGTC. Translation gives CASSLSRGGEQYV.

This clonotype was recorded a few times. V gene TRBV7-3 combines with J gene TRBJ1-1, with 8 bases matching TRBD1. The CDR3 extends over 12 amino acids. V lost 4 bases to trimming and J lost 7 bases; unmatched junction nucleotides: 2. Germline assignment: CDR1 SGHTA and CDR2 FQGTGA. The CDR3 DNA reads TGTGCCAGCAGCTCGACAGGGGTTGAAGCTTTCTTT. Amino acids: CASSSTGVEAFF.

This sequence joins TRBV6-2 or TRBV6-3 and TRBJ1-6; tentatively, D is TRBD1 (5 bases). The CDR3 totals 14 residues. Germline CDR1 MNHEY, CDR2 SVGEGT. The ends were cut back, 5 bases at V and 5 bases at J, with 10 bases in the middle. The CDR3 DNA sequence: TGTGCCAGCAGTCGGACAAAAGATAATTCACCCCTCCACTTT. Residues: CASSRTKDNSPLHF.

This chain connects TRBV7-2 to TRBJ1-5; weak D call: TRBD1 (6 bases). Per the germline V gene, CDR1 is SGHTA and CDR2 is FQGNSA. The CDR3 totals 15 residues. V lost 4 bases to trimming and J lost 3 bases, with 13 bases between them. The CDR3 loop reads CASSSEGHLNQPQHF. The DNA of the CDR3 is TGTGCCAGCAGCTCAGAGGGACATCTCAATCAGCCCCAGCATTTT.

J is TRBJ1-4 and V is TRBV6-5; maybe TRBD1 (5 bases). The CDR3 is made up of 14 amino acids. Deletions cut 0 bases from V and 11 bases from J, with 13 bases between. CDR1 MNHEY and CDR2 SVGAGI come from the germline V gene. The CDR3 loop is CASSYSGPLGKLFF. CDR3 DNA: TGTGCCAGCAGTTACTCGGGGCCCCTGGGGAAACTGTTTTTT.

The chain recombines TRBV6-2 or TRBV6-3 with TRBJ1-5; D is unresolved. Trimming took off 8 bases at V and 5 bases at J, with 13 bases between the two ends. CDR1 MNHEY and CDR2 SVGEGT come from the germline V gene. This CDR3 contains 13 residues. This CDR3 is CASSSYVDQPQHF. CDR3 bases: TGTGCCAGCTCCTCCTACGTGGATCAGCCCCAGCATTTT.

This clonotype was detected only a few times. V and J are TRBV9 and TRBJ1-1, with unresolved D. The CDR3 runs 14 residues. V lost 3 bases and J lost 3, with 12 bases in between. The germline V gene has CDR1 SGDLS and CDR2 YYNGEE. Here the CDR3 DNA reads TGTGCCAGCAGCGCCAGTGGACGGGACACTGAAGCTTTCTTT. Protein sequence: CASSASGRDTEAFF.

This clonotype was seen only a few times. The J gene is TRBJ2-5, the V gene TRBV6-6; tentative D call: TRBD1 (6 bases). Germline V lookup: CDR1 MNHNY, CDR2 SVGAGI (reference sequence). The V and J ends lost 3 bases and 2 bases respectively, with 13 bases between them. The CDR3 sequence is 15 residues long. The CDR3, as DNA: TGTGCCAGCAGTTATACAGCGGACAGACAAGAGACCCAGTACTTC. This encodes CASSYTADRQETQYF.

This clonotype came up a few times. The chain is built from TRBV7-2 and TRBJ1-5; D is uncertain. The V and J ends lost 2 bases and 1 base respectively, with 6 bases between them. Looked up from germline, CDR1 is SGHTA and CDR2 is FQGNSA. The CDR3 is made up of 14 amino acids. CDR3 DNA sequence: TGTGCCAGCAGCTTACAAAGGAGCAATCAGCCCCAGCATTTT. Amino acid sequence: CASSLQRSNQPQHF. The variable domain in full, completed from reference TRBV7-2 and TRBJ1-5, reads GAGVSQSPSNKVTEKGKDVELRCDPISGHTALYWYRQSLGQGLEFLIYFQGNSAPDKSGLPSDRFSAERTGGSVSTLTIQRTQQEDSAVYLCASSLQRSNQPQHFGDGTRLSIL.

The CDR3 spells CASSRPGQPYNEQFF. In nucleotides, the CDR3 is TGCGCCAGCAGCCGTCCGGGACAGCCTTACAATGAGCAGTTCTTC. The chain is built from TRBV4-1 and TRBJ2-1, with TRBD1 matching 7 bases. Germline V gene lookup returns CDR1 MGHRA and CDR2 YSYEKL. The junction had 7 bases not matched to a gene; V was cut back by 4 bases and J by 4 bases. The CDR3 is made up of 15 amino acids.

The CDR3 spells CASNSGGIMNTEAFF. The CDR3 bases are TGTGCCAGCAATTCAGGCGGGATCATGAACACTGAAGCTTTCTTT. The genes are TRBV6-6 and TRBJ1-1; D gene uncertain. This CDR3 is 15 amino acids long. V was pared by 7 bases and J by 0 bases, with 15 bases between. CDR1 is MNHNY and CDR2 is SVGAGI in the germline V gene (reference sequence).

The chain carries TRBV25-1 and TRBJ1-2; 10 bases match TRBD1. CDR1 is MGHDK, CDR2 SYGVNS, per germline. CDR3 size: 15 residues. The J segment lost 6 bases and the V segment lost 5 bases, leaving 9 bases of the junction unmatched. CDR3 in DNA: TGTGCCAGCAGTACCCCGGGACAGGGGTATCATGGCTACACCTTC. Protein sequence: CASSTPGQGYHGYTF.

This clonotype was recorded many times. The chain has TRBV4-3 and TRBJ2-3, with 9 bases matching TRBD2. The CDR3 is 17 amino acids. Germline CDR1 and CDR2: LGHNA and YSLEER. V gave up 0 bases and J gave up 6 bases; unmatched junction bases: 10. This chain's CDR3 is CASSQDVGGGAIDTQYF. The CDR3 region has the DNA TGCGCCAGCAGCCAAGATGTAGGCGGGGGGGCGATCGATACGCAGTATTTT.

There are a few counts of this clonotype. The chain links TRBV2 to TRBJ2-3; TRBD2 is a possible D gene (5 bases). CDR3 length: 14 amino acids. CDR1 and CDR2 from the germline V gene are SNHLY and FYNNEI. V gave up 4 bases and J gave up 5 bases, with 13 bases separating them. The CDR3 region is CASSGLAQQDTQYF. CDR3 nucleotide sequence: TGTGCCAGCAGTGGGCTAGCCCAGCAAGATACGCAGTATTTT.

The J gene is TRBJ2-2, the V gene TRBV19; no definite D call. V was clipped by 3 bases and J by 4 bases, with 6 bases between them. CDR3 size: 13 residues. Germline CDR1 is LNHDA and CDR2 is SQIVND (reference sequence). CDR3 loop: CASSMGRTGELFF. DNA of the CDR3: TGTGCCAGTAGTATGGGCCGCACCGGGGAGCTGTTTTTT.

This clonotype was detected only a few times. The chain carries TRBV12-3 or TRBV12-4 and TRBJ1-1; 7 nucleotides line up with TRBD1. V lost 3 bases to trimming and J lost 1 base; unmatched junction nucleotides: 14. The CDR3 is 18 residues long. CDR3 sequence reads: CASSFAPLRGGPNTEAFF. DNA for the CDR3: TGTGCCAGCAGTTTCGCGCCCCTCAGGGGGGGCCCGAACACTGAAGCTTTCTTT.

V is TRBV2 and J is TRBJ2-1; 8 nucleotides align to TRBD2. This CDR3 has 14 residues. The J segment lost 7 bases and the V segment lost 8 bases, leaving 10 bases of the junction unmatched. Per the germline V gene, CDR1 is SNHLY and CDR2 is FYNNEI. The CDR3 region is CASGRTSYENEQFF. CDR3 DNA sequence: TGTGCCAGCGGAAGGACTAGCTATGAGAATGAGCAGTTCTTC.

The chain links TRBV9 to TRBJ1-6, with TRBD1 matching 10 bases. The CDR3 is 18 amino acids. The junction had 10 bases not matched to a gene; V was cut back by 3 bases and J by 4 bases. CDR1 and CDR2 from the germline V gene are SGDLS and YYNGEE. The CDR3 DNA reads TGTGCCAGCAGCGCCGGACCGGGACAGGGGCGATATAATTCACCCCTCCACTTT. This gives the protein CASSAGPGQGRYNSPLHF.

This clonotype came up once. The genes are TRBV20-1 and TRBJ1-1; a weak D match, TRBD1 (6 bases). V was trimmed by 3 bases and J by 11 bases, leaving 13 bases between them. CDR1 is DFQATT and CDR2 is SNEGSKA in the germline V gene (reference sequence). This CDR3 has 11 residues. CDR3 region: CSARGKGEAFF. CDR3 nucleotide sequence: TGCAGTGCTAGGGGCAAGGGGGAGGCTTTCTTT.